This T cell receptor beta chain emerged from a study of T cell responses to AZD1222 COVID-19 vaccine. TCRdb's copy holds only in-frame clones and misses some; the assay was immunoSEQ multiplex PCR. The sample comprises about 92,000 clones, around 84% of which are singletons, and 10% rests with the top ten. The germline V and J ends were trimmed by 3 bases and 5 bases, with 8 bases remaining between them. The CDR3 contains 14 residues. CDR1 and CDR2 (germline): SGHAT, FQNNGV. This clonotype was sampled from an adult in good health. Sequencing was performed on peripheral blood, taken on day 0 of AZD1222 vaccination. The rearrangement joins TRBV11-2 to TRBJ1-6, with unresolved D. The CDR3 DNA sequence: TGTGCCAGCAGCTTGGCGACCCATAATTCACCCCTCCACTTT. This sequence encodes CASSLATHNSPLHF.